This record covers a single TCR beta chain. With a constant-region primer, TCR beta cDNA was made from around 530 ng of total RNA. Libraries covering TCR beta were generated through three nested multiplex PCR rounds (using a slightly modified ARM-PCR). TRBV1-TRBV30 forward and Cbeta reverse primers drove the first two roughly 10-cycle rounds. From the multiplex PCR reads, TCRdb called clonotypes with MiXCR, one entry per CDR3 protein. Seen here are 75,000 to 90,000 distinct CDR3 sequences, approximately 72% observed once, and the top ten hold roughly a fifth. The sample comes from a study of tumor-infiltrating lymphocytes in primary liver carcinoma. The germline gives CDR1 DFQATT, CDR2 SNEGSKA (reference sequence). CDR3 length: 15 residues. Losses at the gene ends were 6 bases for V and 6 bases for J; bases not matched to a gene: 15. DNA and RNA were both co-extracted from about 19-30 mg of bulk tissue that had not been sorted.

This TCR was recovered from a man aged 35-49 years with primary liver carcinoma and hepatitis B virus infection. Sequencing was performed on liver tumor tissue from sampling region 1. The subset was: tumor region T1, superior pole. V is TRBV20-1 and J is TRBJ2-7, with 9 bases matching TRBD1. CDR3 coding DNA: TGCAGTGCGCCGAACCCGGGACAGGGAAGCCGCGAGCAGTACTTC. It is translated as CSAPNPGQGSREQYF.